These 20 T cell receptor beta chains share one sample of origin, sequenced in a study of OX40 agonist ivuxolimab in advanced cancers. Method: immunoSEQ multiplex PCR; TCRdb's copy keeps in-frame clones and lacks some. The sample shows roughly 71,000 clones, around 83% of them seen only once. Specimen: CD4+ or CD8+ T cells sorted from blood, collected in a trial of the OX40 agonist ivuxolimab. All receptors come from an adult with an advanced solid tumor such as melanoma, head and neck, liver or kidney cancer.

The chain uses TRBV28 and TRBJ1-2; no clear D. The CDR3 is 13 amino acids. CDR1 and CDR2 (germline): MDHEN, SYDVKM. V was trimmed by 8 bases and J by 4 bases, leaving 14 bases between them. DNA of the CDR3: TGTGCCAGCTCCGACCGCTCCCTCTATGGCTACACCTTC. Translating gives CASSDRSLYGYTF.

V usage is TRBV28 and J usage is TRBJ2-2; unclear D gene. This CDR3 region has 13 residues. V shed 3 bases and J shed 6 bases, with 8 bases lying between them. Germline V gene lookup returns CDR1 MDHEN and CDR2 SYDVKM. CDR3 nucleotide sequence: TGTGCCAGCAGTTTTATGGGTTCCGGGGAGCTGTTTTTT. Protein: CASSFMGSGELFF.

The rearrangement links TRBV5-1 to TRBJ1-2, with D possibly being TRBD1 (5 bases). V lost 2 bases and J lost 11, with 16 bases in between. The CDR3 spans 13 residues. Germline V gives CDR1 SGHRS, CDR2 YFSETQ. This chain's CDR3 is CASSFRDGLGYTF. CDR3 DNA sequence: TGCGCCAGCAGCTTCCGGGACGGACTGGGGTACACCTTC. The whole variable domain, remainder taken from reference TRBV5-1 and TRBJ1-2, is KAGVTQTPRYLIKTRGQQVTLSCSPISGHRSVSWYQQTPGQGLQFLFEYFSETQRNKGNFPGRFSGRQFSNSRSEMNVSTLELGDSALYLCASSFRDGLGYTFGSGTRLTVV.

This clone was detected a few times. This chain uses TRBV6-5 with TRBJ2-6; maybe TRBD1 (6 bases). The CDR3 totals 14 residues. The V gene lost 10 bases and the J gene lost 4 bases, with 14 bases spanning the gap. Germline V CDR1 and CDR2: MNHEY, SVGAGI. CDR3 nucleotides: TGTGCCACGAGGGGGATGGTGGGGGCCAACGTCCTGACTTTC. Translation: CATRGMVGANVLTF.

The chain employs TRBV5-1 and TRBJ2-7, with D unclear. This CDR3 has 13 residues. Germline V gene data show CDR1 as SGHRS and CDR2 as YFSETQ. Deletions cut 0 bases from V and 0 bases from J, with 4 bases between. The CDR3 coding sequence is TGCGCCAGCAGCTTGGGGGTCTCCTACGAGCAGTACTTC. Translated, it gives CASSLGVSYEQYF.

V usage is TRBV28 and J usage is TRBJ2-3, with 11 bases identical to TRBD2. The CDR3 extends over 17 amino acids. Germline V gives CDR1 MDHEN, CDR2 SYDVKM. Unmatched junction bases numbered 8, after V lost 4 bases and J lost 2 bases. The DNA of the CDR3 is TGTGCCAGCAGTTCCCCGGGACTAGCGGATTCCACAGATACGCAGTATTTT. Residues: CASSSPGLADSTDTQYF.

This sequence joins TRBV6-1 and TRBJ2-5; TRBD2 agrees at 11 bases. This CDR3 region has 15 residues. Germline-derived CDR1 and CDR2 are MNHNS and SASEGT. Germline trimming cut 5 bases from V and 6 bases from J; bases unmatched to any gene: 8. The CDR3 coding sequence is TGTGCCAGCAGTCATAGCGGGGGGGCCGTAAAGACCCAGTACTTC. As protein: CASSHSGGAVKTQYF.

CDR3 DNA sequence: TGCGCCAGCAGTAGGGATAGCAATCAGCCCCAGCATTTT. Its protein product is CASSRDSNQPQHF. The V call is TRBV10-1, the J call TRBJ1-5, with D hard to call. Between the trimmed V and J ends, which lost 5 bases and 0 bases, there was a span of 5 bases. The CDR3 consists of 13 residues. Germline CDR1 reads WNHNN; CDR2 reads SYGVQD (reference sequence).

Here the CDR3 reads CAIRPGLAGEEYTDTQYF. The CDR3 DNA sequence: TGTGCCATCAGGCCGGGACTAGCGGGAGAGGAGTACACAGATACGCAGTATTTT. The rearrangement links TRBV10-3 to TRBJ2-3, with TRBD2 matching 14 bases. The CDR3 loop spans 18 amino acids. The ends lost 6 bases at V and 2 bases at J; junction bases unmatched: 10. CDR1 ENHRY and CDR2 SYGVKD come from the germline V gene.

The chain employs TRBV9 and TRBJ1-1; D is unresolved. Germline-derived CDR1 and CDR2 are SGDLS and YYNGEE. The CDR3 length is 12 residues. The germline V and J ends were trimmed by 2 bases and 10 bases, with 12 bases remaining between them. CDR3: CASSVGGETAFF. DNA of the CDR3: TGTGCCAGCAGCGTTGGTGGGGAGACAGCTTTCTTT.

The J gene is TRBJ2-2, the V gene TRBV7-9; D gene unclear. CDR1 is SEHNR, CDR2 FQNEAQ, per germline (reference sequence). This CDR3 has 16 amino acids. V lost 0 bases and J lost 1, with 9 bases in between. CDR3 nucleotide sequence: TGTGCCAGCAGCTTAGCGCTCACCCAGAACACCGGGGAGCTGTTTTTT. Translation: CASSLALTQNTGELFF.

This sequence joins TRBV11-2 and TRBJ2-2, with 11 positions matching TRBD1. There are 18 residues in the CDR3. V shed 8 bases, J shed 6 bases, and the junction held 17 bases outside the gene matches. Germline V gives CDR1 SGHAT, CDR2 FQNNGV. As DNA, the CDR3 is TGTGCCAGCTCCAGCCCCCGGACAGGGGGCATTGGGGCCGGGGAGCTGTTTTTT. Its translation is CASSSPRTGGIGAGELFF.

Written as DNA, the CDR3 is TGTGCCAGCAGCGCCTTTAATGGGGATACGCAGTATTTT. It yields the protein CASSAFNGDTQYF. The chain couples TRBV7-3 to TRBJ2-3; D uncertain. V lost 5 bases, J lost 6 bases, and 12 bases lay in between. The CDR3 totals 13 residues. Germline V CDR1 and CDR2: SGHTA, FQGTGA.

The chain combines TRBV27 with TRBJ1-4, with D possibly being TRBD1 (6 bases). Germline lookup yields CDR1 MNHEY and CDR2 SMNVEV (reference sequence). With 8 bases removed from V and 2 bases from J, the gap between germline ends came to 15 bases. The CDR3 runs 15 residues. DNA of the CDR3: TGTGCCAGCGGCCAAACAGGGACTACTAATGAAAAACTGTTTTTT. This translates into CASGQTGTTNEKLFF.

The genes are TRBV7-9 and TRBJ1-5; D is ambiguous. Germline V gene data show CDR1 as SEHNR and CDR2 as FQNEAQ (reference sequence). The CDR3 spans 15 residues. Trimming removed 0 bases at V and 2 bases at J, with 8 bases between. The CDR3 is CASSLARAGNQPQHF. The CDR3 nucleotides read TGTGCCAGCAGCTTAGCGCGGGCGGGCAATCAGCCCCAGCATTTT. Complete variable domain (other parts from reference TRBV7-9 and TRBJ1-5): DTGVSQNPRHKITKRGQNVTFRCDPISEHNRLYWYRQTLGQGPEFLTYFQNEAQLEKSRLLSDRFSAERPKGSFSTLEIQRTEQGDSAMYLCASSLARAGNQPQHFGDGTRLSIL.

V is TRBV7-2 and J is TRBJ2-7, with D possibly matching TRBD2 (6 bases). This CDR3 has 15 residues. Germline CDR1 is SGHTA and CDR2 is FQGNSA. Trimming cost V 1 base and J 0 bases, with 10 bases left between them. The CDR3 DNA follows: TGTGCCAGCAGCTTAGACGGGGGTAGCTCCTACGAGCAGTACTTC. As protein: CASSLDGGSSYEQYF.

The CDR3 loop is CASSLTGENTGELFF. The CDR3 DNA reads TGTGCCAGCAGTCTAACAGGGGAGAACACCGGGGAGCTGTTTTTT. The genes are TRBV14 and TRBJ2-2; TRBD1 matches at 7 bases. The CDR3 loop spans 15 amino acids. The V and J ends lost 6 bases and 1 base, in that order; junction bases with no gene match: 5. Per the germline V gene, CDR1 is SGHDN and CDR2 is FVKESK. The full variable domain, with the rest looked up from reference TRBV14 and TRBJ2-2, is EAGVTQFPSHSVIEKGQTVTLRCDPISGHDNLYWYRRVMGKEIKFLLHFVKESKQDESGMPNNRFLAERTGGTYSTLKVQPAELEDSGVYFCASSLTGENTGELFFGEGSRLTVL.

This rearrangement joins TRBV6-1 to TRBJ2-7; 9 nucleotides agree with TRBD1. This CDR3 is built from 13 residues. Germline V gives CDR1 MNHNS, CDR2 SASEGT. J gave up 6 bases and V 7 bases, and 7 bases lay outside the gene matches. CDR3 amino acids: CASTAGQGLEQYF. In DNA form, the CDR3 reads TGTGCCAGCACTGCAGGACAGGGGCTCGAGCAGTACTTC.

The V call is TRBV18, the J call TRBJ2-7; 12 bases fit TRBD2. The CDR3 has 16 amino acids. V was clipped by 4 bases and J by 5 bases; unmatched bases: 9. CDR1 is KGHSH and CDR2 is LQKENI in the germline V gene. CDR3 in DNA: TGTGCCAGCTCACGAACCTGGACTAGCGGGAACCACGAGCAGTACTTC. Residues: CASSRTWTSGNHEQYF.

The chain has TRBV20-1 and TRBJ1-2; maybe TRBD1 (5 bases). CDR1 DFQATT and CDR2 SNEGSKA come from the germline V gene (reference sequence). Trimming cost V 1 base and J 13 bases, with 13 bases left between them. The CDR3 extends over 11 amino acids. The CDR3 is CSARAGAQPTF. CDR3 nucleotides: TGCAGTGCTAGAGCCGGGGCTCAGCCCACCTTC.